The present entry profiles one T cell receptor (beta chain) with its context. Its antigen is undetermined. The sample is drawn from a study of T cell responses to AZD1222 COVID-19 vaccine. The overall study: Pooled together were second doses at about 4 or about 12 weeks. Overall study results and limits: Baseline antibody screening turned up just a handful of seropositive AZD1222 recipients. Among the donors, most were white British and more were female, and clonal diversity was possibly underestimated.

V was pared by 0 bases and J by 0 bases, with 3 bases between. The CDR3 is made up of 13 amino acids. In germline, CDR1 is LGHDT, CDR2 YNNKEL (reference sequence). Data came from immunoSEQ multiplex PCR; TCRdb stores just in-frame clones and leaves some out. This sample yields about 110,000 clones, of which about 93% are seen a single time; around 2% belongs to the top ten. This chain uses TRBV3-1 (or the pseudogene TRBV3-2) with TRBJ2-7; D is undetermined. The sequence came from an adult in good health. The sample was peripheral blood, taken on day 0 of AZD1222 vaccination. CDR3 loop: CASSQDNSYEQYF. For the CDR3, the DNA is TGTGCCAGCAGCCAAGACAACTCCTACGAGCAGTACTTC.